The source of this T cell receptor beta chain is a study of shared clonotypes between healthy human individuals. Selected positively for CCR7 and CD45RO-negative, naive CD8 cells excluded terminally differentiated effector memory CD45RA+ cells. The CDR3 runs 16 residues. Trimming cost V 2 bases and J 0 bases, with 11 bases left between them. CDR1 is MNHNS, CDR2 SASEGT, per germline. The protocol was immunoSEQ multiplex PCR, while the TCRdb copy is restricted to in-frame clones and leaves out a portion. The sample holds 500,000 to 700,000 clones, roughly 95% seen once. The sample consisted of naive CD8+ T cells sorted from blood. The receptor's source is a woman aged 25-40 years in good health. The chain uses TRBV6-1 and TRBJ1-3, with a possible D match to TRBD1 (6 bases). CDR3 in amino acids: CASSEYGGHSGNTIYF. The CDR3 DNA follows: TGTGCCAGCAGTGAATACGGGGGCCACTCTGGAAACACCATATATTTT.